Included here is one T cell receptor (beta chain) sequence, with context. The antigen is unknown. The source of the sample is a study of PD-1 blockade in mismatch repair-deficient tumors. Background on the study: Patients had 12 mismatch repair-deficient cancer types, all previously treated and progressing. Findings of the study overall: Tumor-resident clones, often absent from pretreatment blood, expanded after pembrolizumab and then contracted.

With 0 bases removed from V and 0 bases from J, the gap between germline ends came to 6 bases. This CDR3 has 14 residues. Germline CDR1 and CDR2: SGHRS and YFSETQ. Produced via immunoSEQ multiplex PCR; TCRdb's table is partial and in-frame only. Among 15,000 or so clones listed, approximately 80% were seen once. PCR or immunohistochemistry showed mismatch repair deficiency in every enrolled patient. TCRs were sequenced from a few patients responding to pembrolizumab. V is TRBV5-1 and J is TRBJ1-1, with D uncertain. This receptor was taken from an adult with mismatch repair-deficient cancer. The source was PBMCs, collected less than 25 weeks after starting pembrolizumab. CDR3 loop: CASSLDGMNTEAFF. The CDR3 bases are TGCGCCAGCAGCTTGGACGGGATGAACACTGAAGCTTTCTTT.